Below, one T cell receptor beta chain is given with its context. The CDR3 runs 17 residues. Germline V CDR1 and CDR2: MNHEY, SVGAGI. The sample is drawn from a study of T cells expressing NK-cell markers. Across the whole study: It was sorted CD3+CD56+NKG2C+, CD3+CD56+NKG2C- and CD3+CD56-NKG2C+ T cells that supplied the TCR beta repertoires. Eight donors were sequenced, of whom seven were HCMV-seropositive, while the remaining one was HCMV-seronegative.

Libraries used 5'RACE template switching adding universal primer site and UMIs. TCRdb re-called the 5' RACE reads, yielding one record per CDR3 amino acid sequence without DNA. This sample's table has about 260,000 distinct CDR3 sequences. V gene TRBV6-5 combines with J gene TRBJ1-3; the D call from TCRdb, TRBD1, cannot be confirmed without DNA. Specimen: blood T cells: a sorted CD56 or NKG2C T cell subset, CD4+ or CD8+ T cells, or bulk PBMC T cells (not recorded which). This TCR was sampled from a woman between 18 and 70 years old in good health. The CDR3 sequence is CASSYGRTGGPGNTIYF.